This T cell receptor beta chain derives from a study of shared clonotypes between healthy human individuals (dated by TCRdb to about 2020). With respect to the entire study: The cohort included three men and two women between 18 and 49 years of age. Blood TCR repertoires of roughly five healthy adults were deeply sequenced to estimate repertoire size and the extent of clonotype sharing between individuals. Different laboratories and diverse techniques were used to prepare libraries and sequence TCR repertoires, to increase sequencing depth and limit assay-specific biases. For each donor, CD4 naive and CD4 memory were each run on three plates, CD8 naive on two plates, and CD8 memory on one plate. Between about 0.85 and 9.5 billion PBMCs per donor were obtained by leukapheresis.

CD8 naive samples were CD45RO-negative cells positively selected for CCR7, giving a CD45RA+CCR7+ population that excluded TemRA cells. Healthy HIV-negative adults with no recently reported acute infections or vaccinations were included as donors. Only Caucasian adults living in Nashville, Tennessee, USA were represented among the donors. Blood was collected by leukapheresis, and PBMCs were isolated by Ficoll-Histopaque density gradient centrifugation and then cryopreserved in liquid nitrogen vapor phase. Purity and quantity of every magnetically sorted T cell population were checked by analytical flow cytometry. Genomic DNA was isolated from every sorted fraction and measured by UV absorbance on a Nanodrop 2000c. TCR CDR3 regions were amplified from genomic DNA by multiplex PCR using the deep immunoSEQ assay. Genomic DNA extracted from each cell subset was distributed evenly over all wells of several immunoSEQ 96-well plates, and each plate served as one replicate. For sorted subsets, about 220 ng of genomic DNA, equivalent to roughly 33,000 T cell genomes, went into each replicate PCR. The purified libraries were quantified using a Qubit 3.0 fluorometer, sized with a Bioanalyzer 2100, and then quantified again using the KAPA Library Quantification kit. Every immunoSEQ 96-well plate was sequenced on a dedicated single-read 150-cycle Illumina NextSeq 550 flow cell. The original pipeline was this. Because the immunoSEQ output held only junctional sequences and lacked quality scores, the filtering could not match the filtering applied to full-length reads. Sequences were annotated with PyIR, a Python wrapper for IgBLAST v1.9, using IMGT germline references to assign V/J genes and CDR3. Reads with weak V/J assignments (E-value above 1e-6), missing CDR3, stop codons, out-of-frame junctions, or ambiguous translated residues were removed. V3J clonotypes were defined as sequences sharing the same inferred V gene, J gene, and CDR3 amino acid sequence. Percentage overlap between repertoires was calculated by dividing the number of shared unique clonotypes by the size of the smaller repertoire. Richness of each repertoire was evaluated using RTK rarefaction, the Chao1 estimator, and Recon v2.1 estimates of unobserved clonotypes. OLGA was used to compute generation probabilities for all TCRbeta clonotypes that the gDNA method yielded from a handful of donors. As stored in TCRdb, this immuneACCESS dataset retains in-frame rearrangements with V and J assigned. A fraction of the clones does not appear; measured against another copy, unresolved V genes explain less than half of the discrepancy, and the remainder lacks a known reason. The DNA was the basis for D and trimming; V, J and clone size are from that table. In all, the sample holds about 650,000 clones, and roughly 95% of those were seen once. The ten biggest clones cover approximately 0.1% of the sample.

With regard to this clone: This clone's antigen is unknown. No clone much larger than this one lies a single base away; base qualities are absent.

From cysteine to phenylalanine, the CDR3 is 16 amino acids long. Only the CDR3 DNA is retained, 48 bases long and in frame from the first base. Trimming removed 1 base from V and 3 bases from J, leaving 14 bases between the germline ends. Looking up the germline V gene (reference sequence) yields CDR1 SGHKS and CDR2 YYEKEE. Overall study outcomes, separate from this receptor: Higher generation probabilities were observed for clonotypes shared by all four sorted-subset donors than for non-shared clonotypes. Across a handful of donors, around 5.4% of naive CD4, approximately 3.5% of naive CD8, around 2.5% of memory CD4, and under 0.45% of memory CD8 clonotypes were shared. The genetic and exposure-history diversity represented was limited by the small number of donors. Naive subsets generally had larger estimated clonotype richness than memory subsets did. Based on pairwise subsampling, the degree of clonotype sharing among donors was expected to be affected by sequencing depth. Sampling was restricted to blood, and TCR repertoires in tissues likely differ from the TCR repertoires found in blood. Incomplete sequencing was indicated by rarefaction of sorted-subset datasets, despite the large sequencing depth.

This chain joins TRBV5-5 to TRBJ1-5, with TRBD1 tentatively as D gene (5 bases match). The sequencing sample was made of naive CD8+ T cells sorted from blood. Per the publication, the cell subset or site label means: CD45RA+CCR7+. The TCR originated in a woman aged 25 to 45 in good health. The CDR3 amino acid sequence is: CASSLWGPASNQPQHF. The DNA sequence reads TGTGCCAGCAGCTTGTGGGGACCGGCTTCCAATCAGCCCCAGCATTTT.